This is a list of T cell receptor beta chains from one sample in a study of T cells in localized non-small cell lung cancer. Repertoires were generated with immunoSEQ multiplex PCR, while TCRdb's copy carries only in-frame clones and drops some. This repertoire shows tens of thousands of clones, approximately 83% found once; its top ten account for approximately 6.4%. The sample in question was peripheral blood, obtained before any cancer treatment. The receptors come from a man aged 40-75 years with stage I lung adenocarcinoma. CDR3s include the opening cysteine and the closing phenylalanine or tryptophan.

J	V	CDR3
TRBJ1-4	TRBV6-5	CASRPGMANEKLFF
TRBJ2-2	TRBV23-1	CASRIARGTGGSGELFF
TRBJ1-1	TRBV6-5	CASSSSYRGLTEAFF
TRBJ2-1	TRBV7-3	CASSPIRTSGSYNEQFF
TRBJ2-7	TRBV18	CASSPFTYEQYF
TRBJ1-1	TRBV5-1	CASSLAGGARTEAFF
TRBJ2-1	TRBV5-1	CASSPRGLNEQFF
TRBJ2-6	TRBV27	CASSLERPGANVLTF
TRBJ2-1	TRBV30	CAWSIPPGGIESYNEQFF
TRBJ2-7	TRBV7-2	CASSSPPAYEQYF
TRBJ2-2	TRBV9	CASSVGGTNTGELFF
TRBJ2-3	TRBV19	CASTFVLGASTDTQYF
TRBJ2-3	TRBV10-3	CAISDPGLAALTDTQYF
TRBJ2-1	TRBV4-1	CASARSPYNEQFF
TRBJ2-1	TRBV9	CASSVVENNEQFF
TRBJ2-3	TRBV9	CASSVVGDFPSTDTQYF